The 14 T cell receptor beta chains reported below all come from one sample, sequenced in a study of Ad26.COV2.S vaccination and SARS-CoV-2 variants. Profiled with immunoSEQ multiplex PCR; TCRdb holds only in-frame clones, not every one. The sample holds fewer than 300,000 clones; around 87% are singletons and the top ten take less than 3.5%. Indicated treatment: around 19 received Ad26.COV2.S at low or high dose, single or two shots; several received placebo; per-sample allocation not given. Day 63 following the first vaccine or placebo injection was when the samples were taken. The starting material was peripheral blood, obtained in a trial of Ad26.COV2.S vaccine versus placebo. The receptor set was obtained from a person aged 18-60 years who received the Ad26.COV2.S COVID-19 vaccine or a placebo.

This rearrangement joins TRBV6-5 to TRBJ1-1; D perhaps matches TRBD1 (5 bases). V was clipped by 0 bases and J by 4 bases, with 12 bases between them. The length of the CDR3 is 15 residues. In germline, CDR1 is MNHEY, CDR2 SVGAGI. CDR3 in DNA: TGTGCCAGCAGTTACTCAGGCAAGGGGACCACTGAAGCTTTCTTT. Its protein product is CASSYSGKGTTEAFF.

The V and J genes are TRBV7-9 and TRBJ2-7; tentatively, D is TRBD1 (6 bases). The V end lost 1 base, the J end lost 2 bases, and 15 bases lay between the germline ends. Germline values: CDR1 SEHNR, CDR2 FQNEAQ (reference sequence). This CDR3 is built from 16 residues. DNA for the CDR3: TGTGCCAGCAGCTTAGTCTCGGGACACCCTACCTACGAGCAGTACTTC. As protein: CASSLVSGHPTYEQYF.

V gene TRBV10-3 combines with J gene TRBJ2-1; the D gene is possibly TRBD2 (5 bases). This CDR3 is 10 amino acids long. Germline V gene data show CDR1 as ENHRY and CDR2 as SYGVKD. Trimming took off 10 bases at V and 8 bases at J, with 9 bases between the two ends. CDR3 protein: CATGLDEQFF. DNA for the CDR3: TGTGCCACCGGACTCGATGAGCAGTTCTTC.

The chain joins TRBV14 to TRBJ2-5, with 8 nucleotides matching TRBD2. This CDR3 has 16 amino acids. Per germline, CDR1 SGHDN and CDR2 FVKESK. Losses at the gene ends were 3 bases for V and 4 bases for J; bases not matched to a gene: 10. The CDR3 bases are TGTGCCAGCAGCCATTCGTTAGCTAGCGGGTTAGAGACCCAGTACTTC. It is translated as CASSHSLASGLETQYF. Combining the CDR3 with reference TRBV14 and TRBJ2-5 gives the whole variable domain EAGVTQFPSHSVIEKGQTVTLRCDPISGHDNLYWYRRVMGKEIKFLLHFVKESKQDESGMPNNRFLAERTGGTYSTLKVQPAELEDSGVYFCASSHSLASGLETQYFGPGTRLLVL.

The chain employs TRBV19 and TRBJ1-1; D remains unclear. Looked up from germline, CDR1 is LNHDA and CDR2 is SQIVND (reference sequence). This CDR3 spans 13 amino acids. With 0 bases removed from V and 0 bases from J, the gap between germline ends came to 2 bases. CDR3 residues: CASSIEVNTEAFF. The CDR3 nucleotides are TGTGCCAGTAGTATAGAGGTGAACACTGAAGCTTTCTTT.

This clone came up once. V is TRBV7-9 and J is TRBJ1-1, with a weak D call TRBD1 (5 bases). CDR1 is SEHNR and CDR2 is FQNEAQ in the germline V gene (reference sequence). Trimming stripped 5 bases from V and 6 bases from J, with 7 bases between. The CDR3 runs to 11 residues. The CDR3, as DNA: TGTGCCAGCAGCCCGGGGGCTGAAGCTTTCTTT. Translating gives CASSPGAEAFF.

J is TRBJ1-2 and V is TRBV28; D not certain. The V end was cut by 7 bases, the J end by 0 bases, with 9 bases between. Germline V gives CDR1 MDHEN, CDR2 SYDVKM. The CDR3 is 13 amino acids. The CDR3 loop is CASTTVANYGYTF. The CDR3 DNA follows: TGTGCCAGCACAACAGTTGCTAACTATGGCTACACCTTC.

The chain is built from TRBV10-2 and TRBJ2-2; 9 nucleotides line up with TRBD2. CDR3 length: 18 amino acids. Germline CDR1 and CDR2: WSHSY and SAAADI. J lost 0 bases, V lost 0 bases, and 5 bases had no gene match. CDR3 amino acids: CASSESGASGTNTGELFF. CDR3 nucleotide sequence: TGCGCCAGCAGTGAGTCTGGGGCTAGCGGGACGAACACCGGGGAGCTGTTTTTT.

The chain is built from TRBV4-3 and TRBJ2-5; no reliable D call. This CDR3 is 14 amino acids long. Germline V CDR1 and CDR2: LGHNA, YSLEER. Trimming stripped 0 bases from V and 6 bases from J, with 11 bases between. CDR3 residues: CASSQEVGKQTQYF. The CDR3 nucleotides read TGCGCCAGCAGCCAAGAGGTGGGAAAGCAGACCCAGTACTTC.

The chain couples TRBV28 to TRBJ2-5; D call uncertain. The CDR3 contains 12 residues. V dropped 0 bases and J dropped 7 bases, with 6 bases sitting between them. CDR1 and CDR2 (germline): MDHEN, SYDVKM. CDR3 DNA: TGTGCCAGCAGTTTATGGGCAGGGACCCAGTACTTC. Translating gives CASSLWAGTQYF.

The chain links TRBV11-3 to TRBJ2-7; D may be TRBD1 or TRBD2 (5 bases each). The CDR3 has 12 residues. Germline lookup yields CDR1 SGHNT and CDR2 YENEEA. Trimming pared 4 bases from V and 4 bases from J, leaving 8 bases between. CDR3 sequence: CASSSGPYEQYF. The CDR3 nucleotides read TGTGCCAGCAGCTCGGGACCATACGAGCAGTACTTC.

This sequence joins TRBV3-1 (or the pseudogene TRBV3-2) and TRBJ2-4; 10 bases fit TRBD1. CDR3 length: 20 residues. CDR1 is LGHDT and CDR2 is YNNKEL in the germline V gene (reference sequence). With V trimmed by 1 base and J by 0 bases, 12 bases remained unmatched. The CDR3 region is CASSQGSRDRGDLAKNIQYF. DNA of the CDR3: TGTGCCAGCAGCCAAGGAAGTCGGGACAGGGGTGACCTAGCCAAAAACATTCAGTACTTC.

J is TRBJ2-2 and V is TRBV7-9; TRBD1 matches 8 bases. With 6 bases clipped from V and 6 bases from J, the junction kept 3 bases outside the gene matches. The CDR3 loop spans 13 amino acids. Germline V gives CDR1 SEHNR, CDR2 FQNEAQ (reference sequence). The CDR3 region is CASRLTGAGELFF. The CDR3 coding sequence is TGTGCCAGCAGACTGACAGGGGCCGGGGAGCTGTTTTTT.

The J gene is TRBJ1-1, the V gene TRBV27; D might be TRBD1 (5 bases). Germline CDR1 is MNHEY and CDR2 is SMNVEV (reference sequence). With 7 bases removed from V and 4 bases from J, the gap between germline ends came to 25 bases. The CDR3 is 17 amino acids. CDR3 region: CASMGVVRGPIGTEAFF. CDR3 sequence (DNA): TGTGCCAGCATGGGGGTCGTGAGGGGCCCAATCGGCACTGAAGCTTTCTTT.